What follows are 20 T cell receptor beta chains derived from one specimen sequenced in a study of beta chain features in type 1 diabetes. Study observations and caveats: Researchers report that Type 1 diabetes patients had moderately but significantly shorter TCRB CDR3s across all four CD4+ subsets.

No cognate antigen is known for these TCRs. The study reverse transcribed the entire isolated RNA, so it sequenced expressed TCRB transcripts. Clones were sequenced by immunoSEQ multiplex PCR, and TCRdb holds only the in-frame ones, with some missing. Among around 250,000 clones listed, roughly an eighth were seen once. Source material: naive CD4+ T cells from blood. The origin of the receptors is a man aged 25-40 years with type 1 diabetes.

The V call is TRBV6-5, the J call TRBJ1-1, with a possible D match to TRBD1 (5 bases). Germline V lookup: CDR1 MNHEY, CDR2 SVGAGI. Trimming took 6 bases from V and 3 from J, leaving 11 bases between them. CDR3 length: 13 residues. CDR3: CASSYQGYTEAFF. CDR3 nucleotides: TGTGCCAGCAGCTACCAGGGTTACACTGAAGCTTTCTTT.

The table lists this clone with a few counts. This rearrangement joins TRBV7-6 to TRBJ2-7; 7 bases map to TRBD1. V shed 4 bases and J 2 bases; nucleotides not matched to a gene: 14. Germline V gene data show CDR1 as SGHVS and CDR2 as FNYEAQ. This CDR3 region has 17 residues. This CDR3 reads CASSSPFQDRQAYEQYF. CDR3 coding DNA: TGTGCCAGCAGCTCCCCCTTCCAGGACAGGCAAGCCTACGAGCAGTACTTC.

This rearrangement joins TRBV29-1 to TRBJ2-5; TRBD2 agrees at 7 bases. CDR1 SQVTM and CDR2 ANQGSEA come from the germline V gene. This CDR3 is 15 amino acids long. Trimming removed 0 bases from V and 6 bases from J; junction bases left unmatched: 10. The CDR3 loop reads CSVEERAGVRKTQYF. The CDR3 coding sequence is TGCAGCGTTGAAGAGAGGGCGGGAGTAAGAAAGACCCAGTACTTC.

The chain has TRBV4-1 and TRBJ2-2; TRBD1 matches 9 bases. CDR1 and CDR2 (germline): MGHRA, YSYEKL. The ends lost 4 bases at V and 7 bases at J; junction bases unmatched: 7. The CDR3 spans 15 residues. Here the CDR3 reads CASSLNRGRIGELFF. The CDR3 bases are TGCGCCAGCAGCCTTAACAGGGGGCGCATCGGGGAGCTGTTTTTT.

The V gene is TRBV10-3, the J gene TRBJ2-5; D is perhaps TRBD2 (6 bases). Germline V gene data show CDR1 as ENHRY and CDR2 as SYGVKD. The CDR3 loop spans 15 amino acids. With 4 bases removed from V and 1 base from J, the gap between germline ends came to 13 bases. The CDR3 sequence: CAISGALGGQETQYF. The CDR3 region has the DNA TGTGCCATCAGTGGGGCCCTCGGGGGCCAAGAGACCCAGTACTTC.

This clone was seen more than once but under ten times. V usage is TRBV18 and J usage is TRBJ2-7; 8 nucleotides align to TRBD1. The CDR3 has 15 amino acids. CDR1 KGHSH and CDR2 LQKENI come from the germline V gene. The V segment lost 3 bases and the J segment 3 bases; nucleotides outside the gene matches: 7. The CDR3 loop is CASSPLQGGGYEQYF. CDR3 DNA: TGTGCCAGCTCACCGCTACAGGGGGGCGGCTACGAGCAGTACTTC.

The chain has TRBV7-9 and TRBJ2-1; 10 nucleotides line up with TRBD1. CDR1 and CDR2 from the germline V gene are SEHNR and FQNEAQ (reference sequence). The CDR3 has 15 residues. Unmatched junction bases numbered 2, after V lost 3 bases and J lost 3 bases. CDR3 bases: TGTGCCAGCAGCTTCCGGGACAGGGGCTACAATGAGCAGTTCTTC. Its translation is CASSFRDRGYNEQFF.

There are a few counts of this clone. The CDR3 sequence is CASSLAGVGSTDTQYF. The DNA of the CDR3 is TGTGCCAGCAGCCTAGCGGGAGTAGGAAGCACAGATACGCAGTATTTT. The chain has TRBV4-2 and TRBJ2-3; 9 bases align to TRBD2. Germline V gives CDR1 LGHNA, CDR2 YNFKEQ. CDR3 length equals 16 residues. The junction had 5 bases not matched to a gene; V was cut back by 4 bases and J by 0 bases.

The rearrangement uses TRBV6-6 and TRBJ1-5, with 7 bases identical to TRBD1. V lost 5 bases, J lost 1 base, and 5 bases stayed unmatched. The germline gives CDR1 MNHNY, CDR2 SVGAGI (reference sequence). The CDR3 runs 15 residues. The CDR3: CASSPQGMSNQPQHF. CDR3 nucleotides: TGTGCCAGCAGTCCACAGGGGATGAGCAATCAGCCCCAGCATTTT.

This sequence joins TRBV18 and TRBJ2-1; 9 bases map to TRBD2. Trimming removed 2 bases from V and 3 bases from J; junction bases left unmatched: 8. Germline V lookup: CDR1 KGHSH, CDR2 LQKENI. The CDR3 runs to 17 residues. The CDR3, as DNA: TGTGCCAGCTCACCAAGGGCTAGCGGGACCTACTACAATGAGCAGTTCTTC. Translating it yields CASSPRASGTYYNEQFF.

V and J are TRBV28 and TRBJ2-2; the D gene is possibly TRBD2 (5 bases). The CDR3 is 11 amino acids. CDR1 is MDHEN, CDR2 SYDVKM, per germline. Trimming shortened V by 5 bases and J by 7 bases, and 5 bases separated the two germline ends. The CDR3 region has the DNA TGTGCCAGCAGTCGGGGCGGGGAGCTGTTTTTT. Translation: CASSRGGELFF.

This clone was counted only a few times. The V call is TRBV7-2, the J call TRBJ2-3, with D possibly being TRBD1 (5 bases). This CDR3 is 16 amino acids long. V gave up 5 bases and J gave up 0 bases, with 15 bases separating them. Germline V gene data show CDR1 as SGHTA and CDR2 as FQGNSA. CDR3 protein: CASSRTTGPSTDTQYF. The CDR3 DNA follows: TGTGCCAGCAGCCGCACTACAGGACCTAGCACAGATACGCAGTATTTT.

This clone was seen only a few times. Other DNA sequences in this sample translate to the same CDR3. The J gene is TRBJ2-1, the V gene TRBV5-1; 7 nucleotides line up with TRBD2. CDR3 length equals 15 residues. Germline V lookup: CDR1 SGHRS, CDR2 YFSETQ. Trimming took 2 bases from V and 0 from J; bases not matched to a gene: 2. CDR3 amino acids: CASSFLADSYNEQFF. The DNA of the CDR3 is TGCGCCAGCAGCTTTCTAGCGGACTCCTACAATGAGCAGTTCTTC.

There are a few counts of this clone. The genes are TRBV7-9 and TRBJ1-5; D is unclear. V lost 5 bases, J lost 3 bases, and 8 bases lay in between. Per the germline V gene, CDR1 is SEHNR and CDR2 is FQNEAQ (reference sequence). This CDR3 comprises 13 residues. This CDR3 is CASSGPYNQPQHF. The CDR3 coding sequence is TGTGCCAGCAGCGGGCCGTACAATCAGCCCCAGCATTTT.

The chain couples TRBV28 to TRBJ2-1; 10 positions agree with TRBD2. The CDR3 is 15 residues long. With V trimmed by 8 bases and J by 3 bases, 7 bases remained unmatched. The germline V gene encodes CDR1 MDHEN and CDR2 SYDVKM. CDR3 bases: TGTGCCAGCGGAGTAGCGGGAGGATTCTACAATGAGCAGTTCTTC. Amino acids: CASGVAGGFYNEQFF.

This clone was observed a handful of times. The chain carries TRBV5-1 and TRBJ2-1; 11 bases align to TRBD1. Germline V gives CDR1 SGHRS, CDR2 YFSETQ. The CDR3 has 15 amino acids. J gave up 4 bases and V 3 bases, and 3 bases lay outside the gene matches. The CDR3 region has the DNA TGCGCCAGCAGCTCCGGGACAGGGGGGTACAATGAGCAGTTCTTC. Its protein product is CASSSGTGGYNEQFF.

In its sample, this clone was seen a few times. The chain links TRBV5-1 to TRBJ2-5; TRBD2 aligns across 7 bases. The trim removed 0 bases at V and 5 bases at J, leaving 7 bases unmatched. CDR3 length equals 15 residues. The germline gives CDR1 SGHRS, CDR2 YFSETQ. The CDR3 protein is CASSLVAGERETQYF. For the CDR3, the DNA is TGCGCCAGCAGCTTGGTCGCGGGAGAGCGGGAGACCCAGTACTTC.

CDR3 loop: CASSDVVPGKTQYF. The CDR3 coding sequence is TGTGCCAGCAGCGACGTAGTCCCGGGAAAGACCCAGTACTTC. V gene TRBV4-2 combines with J gene TRBJ2-5; tentatively, D is TRBD2 (5 bases). The V gene's germline CDR1 is LGHNA and CDR2 YNFKEQ. Trimming removed 5 bases at V and 6 bases at J, with 16 bases between. The CDR3 has 14 amino acids.

The V gene is TRBV19, the J gene TRBJ2-1; TRBD1 matches at 10 bases. Germline V CDR1 and CDR2: LNHDA, SQIVND (reference sequence). V shed 2 bases and J 7 bases; nucleotides not matched to a gene: 5. This CDR3 region has 15 residues. The CDR3 loop reads CASSILGQGTNEQFF. As DNA, the CDR3 is TGTGCCAGTAGTATACTGGGACAGGGGACAAATGAGCAGTTCTTC.

This clone was picked up a small number of times. This chain uses TRBV9 with TRBJ1-1; perhaps TRBD1 as D (5 bases). V was clipped by 0 bases and J by 12 bases, with 15 bases between them. CDR3 size: 13 residues. Germline V gene data show CDR1 as SGDLS and CDR2 as YYNGEE. The DNA of the CDR3 is TGTGCCAGCAGCGTAGGTATGGGGCGGAGAACTTTCTTT. Its translation: CASSVGMGRRTFF.